This TCR beta chain stems from a study of CXCR3-negative and CXCR3-positive naive CD8 T cells. The germline V gene encodes CDR1 SQVTM and CDR2 ANQGSEA. This CDR3 comprises 13 residues. Preparation of TRB cDNA libraries relied on 5' RACE carrying UMI labels. TCRdb re-called the 5' RACE reads and shows each CDR3 protein once, DNA omitted. Its table records over 70,000 distinct CDR3 sequences. This chain joins TRBV29-1 and TRBJ1-1. This sequence originates from a human donor in good health. Some clones in this sample may be carry-over from other donors' samples. Sequencing was performed on naive CXCR3- CD8+ T cells from blood. Subset reported: CD45RO-CCR7+CD27+CD95- naive CD8+ T cells lacking CXCR3 (TNR3-). The CDR3 is CSVTEIMNTEAFF.